At least ten counts were recorded for the clone carrying this TCR beta chain. As yet, its antigen is unknown. The data stem from a study of breast tumors, draining lymph nodes, adjacent tissues. One entry per CDR3 protein, called by TCRdb with MiXCR from the multiplex PCR reads. Of about 150,000 distinct CDR3 sequences listed, 30% to 35% were seen once; the top ten hold less than 2.5%. Findings of the study overall: The lymph node origin of tumor T cells was framed as consistent with a hypothesis, not demonstrated. Findings are consistent with lymph node origin and intratumoral expansion of most tumor T cells.

Breast cancer patients provided tissue from their axillary draining lymph nodes. The clonotype comes from a female donor with breast cancer. Some clones in this sample may be carry-over from other donors' samples. Sequencing used axillary lymph node tissue.

The CDR3 nucleotides are TGTGCCACCCGGTGGGCTGTGGCTCCGTGGGGCTACACCTTC. It specifies CATRWAVAPWGYTF. The chain joins TRBV6-2 or TRBV6-3 to TRBJ1-2; D remains ambiguous. Germline V gene lookup returns CDR1 MNHEY and CDR2 SVGEGT. This CDR3 region has 14 residues. V lost 10 bases and J 8 bases, leaving 23 bases between the germline ends.